This T cell receptor (beta chain) emerged from a study of T cells in Graves' hyperthyroidism and ophthalmopathy. At the level of the study: Upon initial diagnosis and before any treatment, peripheral blood was collected.

From RNA transcripts, TCR beta CDR3 regions were amplified. The TCR CDR3 first-round RT-PCR relied on the HTBI primer set. TCRdb recomputed calls from the multiplex PCR reads with MiXCR, one row per CDR3 protein. The table records roughly 710,000 distinct CDR3 sequences, approximately 40% of them present only once. The germline V gene encodes CDR1 MNHEY and CDR2 SMNVEV (reference sequence). V was shortened by 6 bases and J by 8 bases, with 7 bases between the two germline ends. The length of the CDR3 is 11 residues. Stability of Graves' hyperthyroidism was defined as absent ophthalmopathy progression within 18 months. The diagnostic basis comprised clinical symptoms, serum thyroxine and TRAb, thyroid ultrasound and orbital computed tomography. PBMCs were collected from an approximately 10 ml volume of fresh peripheral blood. This clonotype was seen only a few times.

The specimen sequenced was blood. This TCR was sampled from a woman aged 35 to 49 with Graves' hyperthyroidism. V usage is TRBV27 and J usage is TRBJ1-4; no clear D. The DNA of the CDR3 is TGTGCCAGCAGACAATACGAAAAACTGTTTTTT. This encodes CASRQYEKLFF.